The count of the clone carrying this TCR beta chain is one. No antigen is known for it. Only in-frame clones appear in the TCRdb table, and some are missing; sequencing was by immunoSEQ multiplex PCR. Seen here are 30,000 or so clones, 86% observed once, and the top ten hold roughly 3%. The data were taken from a study of memory B cells and T cells in multiple sclerosis. Study results and limitations: Compartments had unequal clone-set sizes, affecting shared clonotype counts.

Separate sequencing covered autoproliferating (CFSE-dim) and non-proliferating (CFSE-high) T cells from stimulus-free culture. Over 4.5x10^7 CFSE-labeled PBMCs were cultured around seven days unstimulated, then replicate wells were pooled. The PBMCs received approximately 0.5 uM CFSE and serum-free culture with no added stimuli. The specimen sequenced was PBMCs from blood kept in culture. The TCR comes from a human donor with multiple sclerosis.

This CDR3 reads CASRPGAVYGYTF. In DNA form, the CDR3 reads TGCGCCAGCAGGCCGGGGGCGGTCTATGGCTACACCTTC. This chain links TRBV10-2 with TRBJ1-2, with D possibly TRBD1 on 6 matching bases. Germline V gives CDR1 WSHSY, CDR2 SAAADI. This CDR3 is 13 amino acids long. V lost 6 bases and J 4 bases, leaving 12 bases between the germline ends.